The present T cell receptor (beta chain) was sequenced within a study of somatic mutations in cytotoxic T cells in rheumatoid arthritis. Libraries were prepared by immunoSEQ multiplex PCR; TCRdb keeps only in-frame clonotypes and omits some of them. The sample lists roughly 6,000 clones, approximately 78% occurring once. The germline gives CDR1 SNHLY, CDR2 FYNNEI. Trimming removed 3 bases from V and 1 base from J, with 11 bases in between. The CDR3 totals 15 residues. Positive selection using magnetic beads isolated the CD4+ and CD8+ cells (purity was checked by flow cytometry). The receptor was isolated from an adult with rheumatoid arthritis. This chain connects TRBV2 to TRBJ2-3; D gene unclear. The sequenced material came from CD8+ T cells sorted from blood. This CDR3 is CASSDGWAGTDTQYF. The CDR3 DNA follows: TGTGCCAGCAGTGATGGTTGGGCCGGCACAGATACGCAGTATTTT.